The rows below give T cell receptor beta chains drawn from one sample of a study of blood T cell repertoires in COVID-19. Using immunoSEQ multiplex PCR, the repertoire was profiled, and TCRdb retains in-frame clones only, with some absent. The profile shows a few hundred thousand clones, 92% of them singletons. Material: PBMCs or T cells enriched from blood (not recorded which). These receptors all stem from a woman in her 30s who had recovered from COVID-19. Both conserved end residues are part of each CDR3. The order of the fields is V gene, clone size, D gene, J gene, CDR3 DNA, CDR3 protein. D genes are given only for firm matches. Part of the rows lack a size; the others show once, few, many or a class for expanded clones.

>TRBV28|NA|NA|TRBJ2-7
TGTGCCAGCAGTTACAACTCCTACGAGCAGTACTTC
CASSYNSYEQYF
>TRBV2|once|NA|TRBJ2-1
TGTGCCACTCAGGGCTTAAACAATGAGCAGTTCTTC
CATQGLNNEQFF
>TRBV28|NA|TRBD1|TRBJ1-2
TGTGCCAGCAGTCAGACGACAGGGATCTATGGCTACACCTTC
CASSQTTGIYGYTF
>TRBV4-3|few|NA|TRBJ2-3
TGCGCCAGCAGCCAAGATCTGGAGCCTTACCGCACAGATACGCAGTATTTT
CASSQDLEPYRTDTQYF
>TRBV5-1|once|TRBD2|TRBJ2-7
TGCGCCAGCAGCTTCAGACTAGCGGGAGTTCGGGAGCAGTACTTC
CASSFRLAGVREQYF
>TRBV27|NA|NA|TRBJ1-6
TGTGCCAGCAGTCCGCCACCGGACACGCTAAAGTATAATTCACCCCTCCACTTT
CASSPPPDTLKYNSPLHF
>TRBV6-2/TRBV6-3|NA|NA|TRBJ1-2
TGTGCCAGCAGTTACAGTTTCCCGGGGGACTCATGGGATGGCTACACCTTC
CASSYSFPGDSWDGYTF
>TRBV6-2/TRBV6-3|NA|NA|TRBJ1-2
TGTGCCAGCAGTGCAAACTTGGACTGGGATGGCTACACCTTC
CASSANLDWDGYTF
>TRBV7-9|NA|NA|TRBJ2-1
TGTGCCAGCACCCTCCTGGGGGGAATGGTTGAGCAGTTCTTC
CASTLLGGMVEQFF
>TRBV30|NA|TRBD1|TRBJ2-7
TGTGCCTGGGGGACAGGGGGTAATCTCGAGCAGTACTTC
CAWGTGGNLEQYF
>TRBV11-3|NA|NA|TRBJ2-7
TGTGCCAGCAGCTTATTCCCGGGGAGCTCCTACGAGCAGTACTTC
CASSLFPGSSYEQYF
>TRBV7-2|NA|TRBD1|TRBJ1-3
TGTGCCAGCAGCTTAGTCCCTCCGGGACAGGGGTCTGGAAACACCATATATTTT
CASSLVPPGQGSGNTIYF
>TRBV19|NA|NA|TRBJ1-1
TGTGCCAGTAGTCCGCAGGGGAGCGAAGCTTTCTTT
CASSPQGSEAFF
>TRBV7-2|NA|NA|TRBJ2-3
TGTGCCAGCAGCTTAGTGGCTAGCTGGGGCACAGATACGCAGTATTTT
CASSLVASWGTDTQYF
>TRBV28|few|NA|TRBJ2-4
TGTGCCAGCAACGCGGGGCTAGCCAAAAACATTCAGTACTTC
CASNAGLAKNIQYF
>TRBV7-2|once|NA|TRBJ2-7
TGTGCCAGCACCACCGGAGTCTCCTACGAGCAGTACTTC
CASTTGVSYEQYF
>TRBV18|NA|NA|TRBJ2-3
TGTGCCAGCTCACCACCAAGAGCAGGGGTGGGCACAGATACGCAGTATTTT
CASSPPRAGVGTDTQYF
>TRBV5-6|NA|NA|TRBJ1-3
TGTGCCAGCACCCCAGGGTCTGGAAACACCATATATTTT
CASTPGSGNTIYF
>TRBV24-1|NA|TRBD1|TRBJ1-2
TGTGCCACCAGTGATTTTGGGAGGCAGGGGGCGGGGACTTACTATGGCTACACCTTC
CATSDFGRQGAGTYYGYTF
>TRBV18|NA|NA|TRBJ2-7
TGTGCCAGCTCACCAGGGCAGAGCTCCTACGAGCAGTACTTC
CASSPGQSSYEQYF
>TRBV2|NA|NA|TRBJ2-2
TGTGCCAGCAGTGAATCGGTTAACACCGGGGAGCTGTTTTTT
CASSESVNTGELFF
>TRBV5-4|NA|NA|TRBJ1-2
TGTGCCAGCAGCTGGGGACTAAATGGCTACACCTTC
CASSWGLNGYTF
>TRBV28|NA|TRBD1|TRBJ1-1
TGTGCCAGCAGGGACAGGGGGGGCACTGAAGCTTTCTTT
CASRDRGGTEAFF
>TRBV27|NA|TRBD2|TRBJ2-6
TGTGCCAGCAGTTCCGGACTAGCGGGAGTAAAAGCCGGGGCCAACGTCCTGACTTTC
CASSSGLAGVKAGANVLTF
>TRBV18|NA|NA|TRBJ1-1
TGTGCCAGCTCACCACCGGTCCAGGGGCAGGACACTGAAGCTTTCTTT
CASSPPVQGQDTEAFF
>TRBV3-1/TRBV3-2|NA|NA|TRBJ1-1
TGTGCCAGCAGCCATAGGAACACTGAAGCTTTCTTT
CASSHRNTEAFF
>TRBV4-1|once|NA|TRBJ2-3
TGCGCCAGCAGCCACCTTCGGGGTACGCAGTATTTT
CASSHLRGTQYF
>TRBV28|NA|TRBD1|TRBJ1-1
TGTGCCAGCAGTATCGGACAGGGCCCTAAAAACACTGAAGCTTTCTTT
CASSIGQGPKNTEAFF
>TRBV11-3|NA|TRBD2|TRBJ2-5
TGTGCCAGCAGGCGGAACCCGGGACTAACCCTCCGGGAGAATCAAGAGACCCAGTACTTC
CASRRNPGLTLRENQETQYF
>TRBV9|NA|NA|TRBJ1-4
TGTGCCAGCAGCGTTAGAGGGAGTCCTAATGAAAAACTGTTTTTT
CASSVRGSPNEKLFF
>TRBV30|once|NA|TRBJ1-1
TGTGCCTGGACTCGCGGCCCGAACACTGAAGCTTTCTTT
CAWTRGPNTEAFF
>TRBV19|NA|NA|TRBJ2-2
TGTGCCAGTAGTACCTTCCCCGGGGAGCTGTTTTTT
CASSTFPGELFF
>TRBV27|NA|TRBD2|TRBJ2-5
TGTGCCAGCAGCCGGCGGGGGGAGACCCAGTACTTC
CASSRRGETQYF
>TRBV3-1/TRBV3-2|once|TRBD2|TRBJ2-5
TGTGCCAGCAGCCAAGTAGGGACTAGCTCAGAGACCCAGTACTTC
CASSQVGTSSETQYF
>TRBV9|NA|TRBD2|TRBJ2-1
TGTGCCAGCAGCCCTCTAGCGGGGAGAAGGGATGAGCAGTTCTTC
CASSPLAGRRDEQFF
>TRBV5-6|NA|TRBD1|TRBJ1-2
TGTGCCAGCAGACGGGGACAGGTGCCACGGGATGGCTACACCTTC
CASRRGQVPRDGYTF
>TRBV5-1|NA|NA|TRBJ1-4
TGCGCCAGCAGCCCCCAGCCGCAGACTACTACAACTAATGAAAAACTGTTTTTT
CASSPQPQTTTTNEKLFF
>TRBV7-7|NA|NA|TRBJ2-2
TGTGCTAGCAGTTTTGGACAGCCGAACACCGGGGAGCTGTTTTTT
CASSFGQPNTGELFF
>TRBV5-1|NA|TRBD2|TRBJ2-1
TGCGCCAGCAGCATCCGCACAACTAGCGGGGGGGCCCAGTTCTTC
CASSIRTTSGGAQFF
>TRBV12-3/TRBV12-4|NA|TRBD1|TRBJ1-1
TGTGCCAGCAGTCCGACAGGGTCTGAAGCTTTCTTT
CASSPTGSEAFF